The 15 T cell receptor beta chains below were found in one sample sequenced in a study of T cell repertoires and HLA-DP antigens. Assay: immunoSEQ multiplex PCR; the TCRdb copy retains only in-frame clones and omits some. The data contain 55,000 to 80,000 clones, around four fifths of them singletons. Which antigens these TCRs recognize remains unknown. Sequenced: CD4+ T cells from PBMCs. The receptors stem from a man aged 55 to 69 in good health and CMV-seronegative.

The chain links TRBV11-2 to TRBJ2-2, with D possibly being TRBD1 or TRBD2 (6 bases each). Germline CDR1 and CDR2: SGHAT and FQNNGV. Deletions cut 5 bases from V and 5 bases from J, with 21 bases between. This CDR3 has 17 residues. CDR3 sequence (DNA): TGTGCCAGCAGCCCGCAATCGGGCCGGGGGCGAACCGGGGAGCTGTTTTTT. Protein sequence: CASSPQSGRGRTGELFF. The full variable domain, completed using reference TRBV11-2 and TRBJ2-2, is EAGVAQSPRYKIIEKRQSVAFWCNPISGHATLYWYQQILGQGPKLLIQFQNNGVVDDSQLPKDRFSAERLKGVDSTLKIQPAKLEDSAVYLCASSPQSGRGRTGELFFGEGSRLTVL.

This rearrangement joins TRBV6-6 to TRBJ2-7; 8 bases are shared with TRBD1. V trimming: 9 bases; J trimming: 0 bases; junction bases outside the gene matches: 4. Germline CDR1 MNHNY, CDR2 SVGAGI (reference sequence). The CDR3 has 13 residues. The CDR3 spells CASGGTGSYEQYF. The CDR3 DNA reads as TGTGCCAGTGGTGGGACAGGCTCCTACGAGCAGTACTTC.

The rearrangement uses TRBV4-1 and TRBJ2-5, with 14 bases identical to TRBD2. Germline V lookup: CDR1 MGHRA, CDR2 YSYEKL. This CDR3 has 19 amino acids. J was trimmed by 4 bases and V by 1 base; bases with no gene match: 11. The CDR3 coding sequence is TGCGCCAGCAGCCAAGGTTCTGCGGGACTAGCGGGAGTTAGAGAGACCCAGTACTTC. Its translation is CASSQGSAGLAGVRETQYF.

This chain connects TRBV7-9 to TRBJ1-2; 7 bases match TRBD1. V lost 5 bases, J lost 2 bases, and 8 bases stayed unmatched. Looked up from germline, CDR1 is SEHNR and CDR2 is FQNEAQ (reference sequence). The length of the CDR3 is 15 residues. CDR3 nucleotide sequence: TGTGCCAGCAGCCCCCGGACAGGACCAAACTATGGCTACACCTTC. This sequence encodes CASSPRTGPNYGYTF.

This chain joins TRBV6-6 and TRBJ1-2; D gene ambiguous. V lost 1 base to trimming and J lost 9 bases, with 12 bases between them. Germline loops: CDR1 MNHNY, CDR2 SVGAGI (reference sequence). The length of the CDR3 is 13 residues. For the CDR3, the DNA is TGTGCCAGCAGTTACTTTGGGATGGATCGCTACACCTTC. This gives the protein CASSYFGMDRYTF.

The genes are TRBV15 and TRBJ2-5; a possible D gene is TRBD2 (7 bases). The CDR3 contains 14 residues. Germline CDR1 and CDR2: LNHNV and YYDKDF (reference sequence). With 3 bases removed from V and 4 bases from J, the gap between germline ends came to 12 bases. The CDR3 DNA sequence: TGTGCCACCAGCAGGAAGGGGGAGGGAGAGACCCAGTACTTC. Protein: CATSRKGEGETQYF. The full variable domain, completed using reference TRBV15 and TRBJ2-5, is DAMVIQNPRYQVTQFGKPVTLSCSQTLNHNVMYWYQQKSSQAPKLLFHYYDKDFNNEADTPDNFQSRRPNTSFCFLDIRSPGLGDTAMYLCATSRKGEGETQYFGPGTRLLVL.

This clone has only one observation. This sequence joins TRBV9 and TRBJ1-2, with D maybe TRBD1 (5 bases). V shed 2 bases and J shed 4 bases, with 9 bases lying between them. This CDR3 comprises 13 residues. Per germline, CDR1 SGDLS and CDR2 YYNGEE. Here the CDR3 DNA reads TGTGCCAGCAGCGTTGGGCAGGGCTATGGCTACACCTTC. Its protein is CASSVGQGYGYTF.

This chain uses TRBV5-4 with TRBJ1-6; D may be TRBD1 (5 bases). Germline lookup yields CDR1 SGHNT and CDR2 YYREEE (reference sequence). The CDR3 runs 11 residues. Deletions cut 4 bases from V and 14 bases from J, with 10 bases between. The CDR3 DNA sequence: TGTGCCAGCAGCGGAACAGGAACCCTCCACTTT. Translation gives CASSGTGTLHF.

The chain joins TRBV27 to TRBJ1-1; D ambiguous. V lost 2 bases and J 1 base, leaving 5 bases between the germline ends. The CDR3 runs to 13 residues. Germline V gene lookup returns CDR1 MNHEY and CDR2 SMNVEV (reference sequence). The CDR3 here is CASSLRSNTEAFF. In DNA form, the CDR3 reads TGTGCCAGCAGTTTAAGGTCGAACACTGAAGCTTTCTTT.

CDR3 DNA sequence: TGTGCCTGGAGTAGGTCAGCGACTAACTATGGCTACACCTTC. Protein sequence: CAWSRSATNYGYTF. V is TRBV30 and J is TRBJ1-2; D is unclear. Trimming removed 2 bases at V and 0 bases at J, with 10 bases between. The germline V gene encodes CDR1 GTSNPN and CDR2 SVGIG (reference sequence). The CDR3 has 14 residues.

In nucleotides, the CDR3 is TGTGCCAGCTCCTCCGGAGGGGGAGATCAGCCCCAGCATTTT. Protein product: CASSSGGGDQPQHF. The V gene is TRBV18, the J gene TRBJ1-5; possibly TRBD1 for D (6 bases). CDR1 KGHSH and CDR2 LQKENI come from the germline V gene. The CDR3 loop spans 14 amino acids. V was shortened by 6 bases and J by 5 bases, with 14 bases between the two germline ends.

The gene calls are TRBV5-8 and TRBJ2-4; D unresolved. The length of the CDR3 is 16 residues. Germline V gives CDR1 SGHTS, CDR2 YDEGEE. Trimming stripped 4 bases from V and 0 bases from J, with 14 bases between. CDR3 coding DNA: TGTGCCAGCAGCCCCCGGGTCAGTCTAGCCAAAAACATTCAGTACTTC. Its translation: CASSPRVSLAKNIQYF.

V and J are TRBV2 and TRBJ1-2; D is undetermined. The CDR3 contains 13 residues. Germline loops: CDR1 SNHLY, CDR2 FYNNEI. V shed 4 bases and J shed 7 bases, with 13 bases lying between them. This CDR3 reads CASSVDALFGYTF. The DNA for the CDR3 is TGTGCCAGCAGTGTGGACGCGCTTTTTGGCTACACCTTC.

A few counts support this clone. The genes are TRBV13 and TRBJ2-7; TRBD2 aligns across 11 bases. Germline CDR1 is PRHDT and CDR2 is FYEKMQ (reference sequence). The CDR3 length is 15 residues. Trimming took 4 bases from V and 2 from J; bases not matched to a gene: 4. The CDR3 is CASSSTSGTPYEQYF. CDR3 nucleotide sequence: TGTGCCAGCAGCTCGACTAGCGGGACCCCCTACGAGCAGTACTTC.

In regard to this clone: The junction departs from germline at one end; a sequencing error may be responsible. The chain combines TRBV7-2 with TRBJ2-1; D is uncertain. The CDR3 extends over 13 amino acids. The germline gives CDR1 SGHTA, CDR2 FQGNSA. CDR3 loop: CASSFFVRNEQFF. CDR3 bases: TGCGCCAGCAGCTTTTTTGTCCGGAATGAGCAGTTCTTC.